These T cell receptor beta chains were read from a single sample in a study of glioma-infiltrating T cells. One entry per CDR3 protein results from TCRdb running MiXCR on the multiplex PCR reads. The sample holds approximately 89,000 distinct CDR3 sequences, under 30% seen once. Specimen: glioma tissue, nonneoplastic brain tissue, or PBMCs (not recorded which). These receptors came from a human donor with low-grade glioma or glioblastoma, undergoing nonglioma brain surgery, or in good health (not recorded which). Each CDR3 is given with its conserved first and last residue. Each record gives: J gene, clone size, D gene, V gene, CDR3 DNA, CDR3 protein. The D gene is left open where the match is weak. Clone size is stated in some rows and not others, as once, few, many or a class when expanded.

J: TRBJ2-1; size: many; D: TRBD2; V: TRBV20-1; DNA: TGCAGTGCTAGCCAGCCTAGCGGGAGGTGGAATGAGCAGTTCTTC; CDR3: CSASQPSGRWNEQFF
J: TRBJ2-1; size: many; D: TRBD2; V: TRBV20-1; DNA: TGCAGTGCTATGGCGGCGGGAGGGCGGGTCAATGAGCAGTTCTTC; CDR3: CSAMAAGGRVNEQFF
J: TRBJ2-3; size: many; D: TRBD2; V: TRBV2; DNA: TGTGCCAGCAGGCTAGCGGGACGAGATACGCAGTATTTT; CDR3: CASRLAGRDTQYF
J: TRBJ2-3; size: many; D: .; V: TRBV18; DNA: TGTGCCAGCTCACCACCGGGAGGCACAGATACGCAGTATTTT; CDR3: CASSPPGGTDTQYF
J: TRBJ1-2; size: .; D: .; V: TRBV20-1; DNA: TGCAGTGCTTCGGTTACAGGGAAAGATGGAGAAACCTTC; CDR3: CSASVTGKDGETF
J: TRBJ2-7; size: many; D: .; V: TRBV20-1; DNA: TGCAGTGCTAGACCGCCGGCGTCCGGCTACGAGCAGTACTTC; CDR3: CSARPPASGYEQYF
J: TRBJ2-1; size: .; D: .; V: TRBV7-9; DNA: TGTGCCAGCTCCGAGTCAGCGGGTTACAATGAGCAGTTCTTC; CDR3: CASSESAGYNEQFF
J: TRBJ1-1; size: .; D: .; V: TRBV20-1; DNA: TGCAGTGCTAGAAGCCAGGGTCTTTTGGTCACTGAAGCTTTCTTT; CDR3: CSARSQGLLVTEAFF
J: TRBJ1-2; size: many; D: TRBD1; V: TRBV20-1; DNA: TGCAGTGCTAGAGATGTGACCGGGACAGGGAATTATGGCTACACCTTC; CDR3: CSARDVTGTGNYGYTF
J: TRBJ2-3; size: many; D: TRBD2; V: TRBV12-3/TRBV12-4; DNA: TGTGCCAGCAGTTCGGAAAATAGCGGGAGGAATGCAGATACGCAGTATTTT; CDR3: CASSSENSGRNADTQYF
J: TRBJ1-1; size: few; D: .; V: TRBV3-1; DNA: TGTGCCAGCAGCCAAGGGGGGTACCAAGCTTTCTTT; CDR3: CASSQGGYQAFF
J: TRBJ2-7; size: many; D: .; V: TRBV28; DNA: TGTGCCAGCAGCCCCTCCTACTGGGAGCAGTACTTC; CDR3: CASSPSYWEQYF
J: TRBJ2-7; size: few; D: .; V: TRBV19; DNA: TGTGCCAGAAATAACAGGTCCTACGAGCAGTACTTC; CDR3: CARNNRSYEQYF
J: TRBJ1-1; size: .; D: TRBD1; V: TRBV12-3/TRBV12-4; DNA: TGTGCCAGCAGCCCAGGGACAGGCGAGAACACTGAAGCTTTCTTT; CDR3: CASSPGTGENTEAFF
J: TRBJ2-6; size: .; D: .; V: TRBV12-3/TRBV12-4; DNA: TGTGCCAGCAGTTTTTCTTACAGGGCTGGGGACAACGTCCTGACTTTC; CDR3: CASSFSYRAGDNVLTF
J: TRBJ1-2; size: many; D: .; V: TRBV20-1; DNA: TGCAGTGCCCGGGGGTCCTTGGGGGGCTACACCTTC; CDR3: CSARGSLGGYTF
J: TRBJ1-4; size: many; D: .; V: TRBV20-1; DNA: TGCAGTGCTAGACGAGACCAGGGACGGGGGAGGACTAATGAAAAACTGTTTTTT; CDR3: CSARRDQGRGRTNEKLFF
J: TRBJ2-1; size: .; D: TRBD2; V: TRBV10-1; DNA: TGCGCCAGCAGTGAGTCGGGGACTAGCGAGAGGGAGCAGTTCTTC; CDR3: CASSESGTSEREQFF
J: TRBJ2-2; size: many; D: .; V: TRBV20-1; DNA: TGCAGTGCTAGAGATCCTGGAGGGCCGGGGACCGGGGAGCTGTTTTTT; CDR3: CSARDPGGPGTGELFF
J: TRBJ2-1; size: few; D: TRBD2; V: TRBV18; DNA: TGTGCCAGCTCACCACCTAGCGGGAATCGCAATGAGCAGTTCTTC; CDR3: CASSPPSGNRNEQFF
J: TRBJ1-5; size: few; D: .; V: TRBV2; DNA: TGTGCCTCCCGGGGTGAGACTGAGAATCAGCCCCAGCATTTT; CDR3: CASRGETENQPQHF
J: TRBJ1-5; size: many; D: .; V: TRBV2; DNA: TGTGCCAGCAGTGAAGCCGGTAATGTAGGAGGCCAGCCCCAGCATTTT; CDR3: CASSEAGNVGGQPQHF
J: TRBJ2-1; size: .; D: TRBD2; V: TRBV3-1; DNA: TGTGCCAGCAGCCAAGATACAAGCGGGAGGGCCGCGTTCTTC; CDR3: CASSQDTSGRAAFF
J: TRBJ1-5; size: .; D: .; V: TRBV28; DNA: TGTGCCGGCAGTTTGACTAGCAATCAGCCCCAGCATTTT; CDR3: CAGSLTSNQPQHF
J: TRBJ1-1; size: many; D: .; V: TRBV20-1; DNA: TGCAGTGCTAGAGGGACAGCCACGAACACTGAAGCTTTCTTT; CDR3: CSARGTATNTEAFF
J: TRBJ1-1; size: .; D: .; V: TRBV11-2; DNA: TGTGCCAGCAGCTTAGTCCAAGGTACCCGTAGTTTCTTT; CDR3: CASSLVQGTRSFF
J: TRBJ2-3; size: few; D: .; V: TRBV13; DNA: TGTGCCACCAGAGGCGACGCAGATACGCAGTATTTT; CDR3: CATRGDADTQYF
J: TRBJ1-5; size: .; D: TRBD1; V: TRBV4-1; DNA: TGCGTCAGCAGCCAAGCGACAGGGGGAAGTATGGGGCAGCCCCAGCATTTT; CDR3: CVSSQATGGSMGQPQHF
J: TRBJ1-1; size: few; D: TRBD1; V: TRBV11-2; DNA: TGTGCCAGCAGCTCCCAGGGGGCTAAGAACACTGAAGCTTTCTTT; CDR3: CASSSQGAKNTEAFF
J: TRBJ2-2; size: many; D: TRBD1; V: TRBV6-2/TRBV6-3; DNA: TGTGCCACCGGACAGGCGGACACCGGGGAGCTGTTTTTT; CDR3: CATGQADTGELFF
J: TRBJ2-1; size: .; D: TRBD2; V: TRBV3-1; DNA: TGTGCCAGCAGCCAGGGACTAGCGGGGGGGCAGGACGAGCAGTTCTTC; CDR3: CASSQGLAGGQDEQFF
J: TRBJ1-3; size: many; D: .; V: TRBV20-1; DNA: TGCAGTGCGGATGACAGATCCGGAAACACCATATATTTT; CDR3: CSADDRSGNTIYF
J: TRBJ2-5; size: many; D: .; V: TRBV7-9; DNA: TGTGCCAGCAGCTTATTAAGTCAGAGGATCCAGTACTTC; CDR3: CASSLLSQRIQYF
J: TRBJ2-3; size: many; D: .; V: TRBV6-2/TRBV6-3; DNA: TGTGCCAGCAACAAGAGGTATCAGTCAGATACGCAGTATTTT; CDR3: CASNKRYQSDTQYF
J: TRBJ1-1; size: many; D: .; V: TRBV18; DNA: TGTGCCAGCTCACCACCCAGCAGGAACACTGAAGCTTTCTTT; CDR3: CASSPPSRNTEAFF
J: TRBJ1-2; size: few; D: .; V: TRBV12-3/TRBV12-4; DNA: TGTGCCAGCAGTTTCCGGCGACAGGCTTTAGGCTATGGCTACACCTTC; CDR3: CASSFRRQALGYGYTF
J: TRBJ2-7; size: .; D: .; V: TRBV18; DNA: TGTGCCAGCAGCCAAAGGCCCGCCAACGGCTACGAGCAGTACTTC; CDR3: CASSQRPANGYEQYF
J: TRBJ1-1; size: .; D: .; V: TRBV6-1; DNA: TGTGCCAGCACTAAGGGACTTCTGAACAATGAAGATTTCTTT; CDR3: CASTKGLLNNEDFF
J: TRBJ2-5; size: .; D: .; V: TRBV12-3/TRBV12-4; DNA: TGTGCCAGCAGTTTGGTCCCCATGACAGGAGGAGAGACCCAGTACTTC; CDR3: CASSLVPMTGGETQYF
J: TRBJ2-4; size: .; D: TRBD1; V: TRBV13; DNA: TGCGCCAGCGGCTCTCCGGGACAGAGGGCTAACATTCAGTACTTC; CDR3: CASGSPGQRANIQYF
J: TRBJ1-6; size: many; D: .; V: TRBV7-6; DNA: TGTGCCAGCAGAGAGAGAGCGGCTGATAATTCACCCCTCCACTTT; CDR3: CASRERAADNSPLHF
J: TRBJ2-5; size: .; D: .; V: TRBV15; DNA: TGTGCCACCAGCAGTGGGACACGCACAGCAGAGACCCAGTACTTC; CDR3: CATSSGTRTAETQYF
J: TRBJ2-1; size: many; D: TRBD2; V: TRBV5-1; DNA: TGCGCCAGCAGCATACGGGGGGGTAATGAGCAGTTCTTC; CDR3: CASSIRGGNEQFF
J: TRBJ2-3; size: many; D: .; V: TRBV6-1; DNA: TGTGCCAGCAGTTACGTAGGGGGAGGTTCAGATACGCAGTATTTT; CDR3: CASSYVGGGSDTQYF
J: TRBJ1-6; size: .; D: .; V: TRBV13; DNA: TGTGCCAGCAGCTTACGACCTAATAATTCACCCCTCCACTTT; CDR3: CASSLRPNNSPLHF
J: TRBJ2-7; size: .; D: TRBD1; V: TRBV5-1; DNA: TGCGCCAGCAGCTTGATGGCAGGGGGCGCGGTGAGCGAGCAGTACTTC; CDR3: CASSLMAGGAVSEQYF
J: TRBJ2-1; size: many; D: TRBD2; V: TRBV20-1; DNA: TGCAGTGCTAATCGCGCGGGAGGGCCCTACAATGAGCAGTTCTTC; CDR3: CSANRAGGPYNEQFF
J: TRBJ1-1; size: many; D: .; V: TRBV10-3; DNA: TGTGCCATCAGCAGGACAGCCGCGAACACTGAAGCTTTCTTT; CDR3: CAISRTAANTEAFF
J: TRBJ1-2; size: many; D: TRBD1; V: TRBV20-1; DNA: TGCAGTGCTAGAGATTGGGGGACAGGGGAAACTAACTATGGCTACACCTTC; CDR3: CSARDWGTGETNYGYTF
J: TRBJ1-5; size: medium-sized; D: .; V: TRBV20-1; DNA: TGCAGTGCCGGACAAGTTGATAGCAATCAGCCCCAGCATTTT; CDR3: CSAGQVDSNQPQHF
J: TRBJ2-3; size: many; D: .; V: TRBV28; DNA: TGTGCCAGCAGTTTATTGGACGGGACGCAGTATTTT; CDR3: CASSLLDGTQYF
J: TRBJ1-1; size: many; D: TRBD1; V: TRBV12-3/TRBV12-4; DNA: TGTGCCAGCAGAAGGGGGCGCGACACTGAAGCTTTCTTT; CDR3: CASRRGRDTEAFF
J: TRBJ2-7; size: .; D: TRBD1; V: TRBV12-3/TRBV12-4; DNA: TGTGCCAGCAGTTTCGTATCGGACAGGACCTACAAGCAGTACTTC; CDR3: CASSFVSDRTYKQYF